Below, 27 T cell receptor beta chains from the same sample are listed, as sequenced in a study of metastatic and nonmetastatic thyroid tumors. Prior to thyroid surgery, none of the patients had received any treatment. TCRdb recomputed clones from the PCR reads via MiXCR. The profile shows some 19,000 clones, about 14% of them singletons. Source material: blood. Receptor source: a female donor with papillary thyroid cancer or a benign thyroid nodule (not recorded which). Some clones in this sample may be carry-over from other donors' samples.

This clone was counted ten times or more. The chain links TRBV4-2 to TRBJ1-4, with 7 bases lining up with TRBD1. The germline gives CDR1 LGHNA, CDR2 YNFKEQ. Unmatched junction bases numbered 7, after V lost 3 bases and J lost 0 bases. This CDR3 region has 17 residues. This CDR3 is CASSHGTVTATNEKLFF. In DNA, the CDR3 is TGTGCCAGCAGCCACGGGACAGTAACTGCAACTAATGAAAAACTGTTTTTT.

The table lists this clone with many counts. The chain employs TRBV6-2 or TRBV6-3 and TRBJ2-3; 9 nucleotides match TRBD2. Germline V lookup: CDR1 MNHEY, CDR2 SVGEGT. Trimming at V came to 7 bases and at J to 10 bases, leaving 9 bases not matched to a gene. The CDR3 consists of 13 residues. CDR3 sequence: CASTYSGGGPQYF. The CDR3 DNA sequence: TGTGCCAGCACTTATAGCGGGGGCGGGCCGCAGTATTTT.

This clone was counted at least ten times. V usage is TRBV3-1 and J usage is TRBJ1-1; a weak D match, TRBD1 (5 bases). This CDR3 has 15 residues. V was pared by 5 bases and J by 1 base, with 14 bases between. CDR1 is LGHDT and CDR2 is YNNKEL in the germline V gene (reference sequence). The CDR3 DNA sequence: TGTGCCAGCAGCTTCTTGGGAAGGGGGAACACTGAAGCTTTCTTT. Its protein is CASSFLGRGNTEAFF.

This clone has a count of ten or more. The V call is TRBV3-1, the J call TRBJ2-1; no firm D call. Germline values: CDR1 LGHDT, CDR2 YNNKEL (reference sequence). The ends were cut back, 4 bases at V and 15 bases at J, with 13 bases in the middle. The CDR3 is 11 residues long. The CDR3 nucleotides read TGTGCCAGCAGCCTTCGGACCAGCTGGTTCTTC. Translation gives CASSLRTSWFF.

Ten or more counts support this clone. This chain joins TRBV11-1 and TRBJ1-5; 10 nucleotides align to TRBD1. Germline lookup yields CDR1 SGHAT and CDR2 FQDESV (reference sequence). There are 16 residues in the CDR3. J gave up 0 bases and V 3 bases, and 2 bases lay outside the gene matches. DNA of the CDR3: TGTGCCAGCAGCTTGGGGACAGGGGATAGCAATCAGCCCCAGCATTTT. Protein: CASSLGTGDSNQPQHF. Combining the CDR3 with reference TRBV11-1 and TRBJ1-5 gives the whole variable domain EAEVAQSPRYKITEKSQAVAFWCDPISGHATLYWYRQILGQGPELLVQFQDESVVDDSQLPKDRFSAERLKGVDSTLKIQPAELGDSAMYLCASSLGTGDSNQPQHFGDGTRLSIL.

At least ten counts were recorded for this clone. This specimen includes other DNA sequences encoding the same CDR3. This sequence joins TRBV12-3 or TRBV12-4 and TRBJ2-2; 11 bases match TRBD1. The CDR3 sequence is 15 residues long. V shed 6 bases and J 7 bases; nucleotides not matched to a gene: 7. The CDR3 here is CASSHGQGAGGELFF. In DNA, the CDR3 is TGTGCCAGCAGCCACGGACAGGGGGCGGGCGGGGAGCTGTTTTTT.

There are many counts of this clone. The V call is TRBV27, the J call TRBJ2-5, with 8 bases that match TRBD1. Trimming took 3 bases from V and 2 from J; bases not matched to a gene: 2. Germline CDR1 is MNHEY and CDR2 is SMNVEV (reference sequence). This CDR3 is built from 14 residues. The CDR3 spells CASSLDRVQETQYF. DNA of the CDR3: TGTGCCAGCAGTTTGGACAGGGTACAAGAGACCCAGTACTTC.

This clone has just a few counts. The V call is TRBV6-1, the J call TRBJ2-7; D is unresolved. Germline V lookup: CDR1 MNHNS, CDR2 SASEGT. This CDR3 region has 15 residues. The V end was cut by 4 bases, the J end by 0 bases, with 13 bases between. This CDR3 reads CASSGGKTISYEQYF. In nucleotides, the CDR3 is TGTGCCAGCAGTGGTGGGAAAACGATCTCCTACGAGCAGTACTTC.

This clone was recorded many times. This sequence joins TRBV28 and TRBJ2-3, with D possibly TRBD1 on 5 matching bases. Trimming stripped 4 bases from V and 4 bases from J, with 9 bases between. This CDR3 is 13 amino acids long. The germline CDR1 and CDR2 sequences are MDHEN and SYDVKM. The CDR3 protein is CASSWQGADTQYF. Written as DNA, the CDR3 is TGTGCCAGCAGTTGGCAGGGCGCAGATACGCAGTATTTT.

This clone was seen more than once but under ten times. This chain links TRBV24-1 with TRBJ2-1, with 10 bases lining up with TRBD1. Looked up from germline, CDR1 is KGHDR and CDR2 is SFDVKD. The V segment lost 10 bases and the J segment 3 bases; nucleotides outside the gene matches: 11. The CDR3 has 16 residues. The DNA for the CDR3 is TGTGCCACTAGCCCTCGACAGGGGGCGGGCTACAATGAGCAGTTCTTC. It yields the protein CATSPRQGAGYNEQFF.

This clone has ten or more counts. The CDR3 spells CASRRGGTSGRADNEQFF. CDR3 in DNA: TGTGCCAGCAGAAGGGGAGGGACTAGCGGGAGGGCCGACAATGAGCAGTTCTTC. The genes are TRBV6-6 and TRBJ2-1, with TRBD2 matching 16 bases. J was trimmed by 5 bases and V by 6 bases; bases with no gene match: 10. Germline values: CDR1 MNHNY, CDR2 SVGAGI (reference sequence). The CDR3 sequence is 18 residues long.

This clone was observed many times. This chain uses TRBV28 with TRBJ2-7, with a tentative D call TRBD2 (6 bases). The CDR3 contains 15 residues. Germline loops: CDR1 MDHEN, CDR2 SYDVKM. V was pared by 0 bases and J by 2 bases, with 11 bases between. As DNA, the CDR3 is TGTGCCAGCAGTTTATGGACCCCGGGGGCCTACGAGCAGTACTTC. Amino acid sequence: CASSLWTPGAYEQYF.

The chain joins TRBV24-1 to TRBJ2-7; maybe TRBD1 (5 bases). CDR3 length: 14 amino acids. V shed 7 bases and J shed 3 bases, with 15 bases lying between them. CDR1 and CDR2 (germline): KGHDR, SFDVKD. The CDR3 region is CATSQEQGYYEQYF. In DNA form, the CDR3 reads TGTGCCACCAGCCAGGAGCAGGGTTACTACGAGCAGTACTTC.

This clone came up many times. The chain has TRBV15 and TRBJ2-6, with D maybe TRBD1 (6 bases). CDR1 is LNHNV and CDR2 is YYDKDF in the germline V gene (reference sequence). This CDR3 region has 16 residues. The V and J ends lost 3 bases and 1 base respectively, with 10 bases between them. The CDR3 DNA sequence: TGTGCCACCAGCAGGCAGAGGGGGTCTGGGGCCAACGTCCTGACTTTC. Its translation is CATSRQRGSGANVLTF.

This clone was seen at least ten times. This chain joins TRBV4-1 and TRBJ2-7; 9 nucleotides agree with TRBD2. The V gene end was trimmed by 4 bases and the J gene end by 3 bases; junction bases not matched to a gene: 4. Germline CDR1 MGHRA, CDR2 YSYEKL. The CDR3 extends over 14 amino acids. CDR3 sequence: CASSRLAGIYEQYF. CDR3 in DNA: TGCGCCAGCAGCCGCCTAGCGGGAATCTACGAGCAGTACTTC.

This clone was observed many times. The chain joins TRBV11-2 to TRBJ2-5, with D possibly called TRBD1 or TRBD2 (5 bases each). Between the trimmed V and J ends, which lost 6 bases and 2 bases, there was a span of 22 bases. The CDR3 has 17 amino acids. Germline loops: CDR1 SGHAT, CDR2 FQNNGV. The CDR3 DNA sequence: TGTGCCAGCAGGCGATGGGGGATACACCGGGCTCAAGAGACCCAGTACTTC. The encoded protein is CASRRWGIHRAQETQYF. The whole variable domain, remainder taken from reference TRBV11-2 and TRBJ2-5, is EAGVAQSPRYKIIEKRQSVAFWCNPISGHATLYWYQQILGQGPKLLIQFQNNGVVDDSQLPKDRFSAERLKGVDSTLKIQPAKLEDSAVYLCASRRWGIHRAQETQYFGPGTRLLVL.

With respect to this clone: The junction shows a germline mismatch at one end, possibly a read error. The chain links TRBV7-2 to TRBJ2-4; 8 bases agree with TRBD1. Looked up from germline, CDR1 is SGHTA and CDR2 is FQGNSA. The CDR3 sequence is 15 residues long. CDR3 bases: TGTGCCTGCAGCCAAGGGGACAGGTCGGTTGACATTCAGTACTTC. This translates into CACSQGDRSVDIQYF.

This clone rates as medium-sized (0.01 to 0.1%). The V and J genes are TRBV6-1 and TRBJ2-7, with D possibly TRBD1 on 5 matching bases. This CDR3 region has 14 residues. V was clipped by 6 bases and J by 9 bases, with 21 bases between them. CDR1 and CDR2 (germline): MNHNS, SASEGT. CDR3 region: CASSPERVQGVQYF. In DNA form, the CDR3 reads TGTGCCAGCAGCCCAGAGCGAGTCCAGGGTGTGCAGTACTTC.

In its sample, this clone was seen many times. A single base separates this from a much larger clone, so it may be a read error. The CDR3 coding sequence is TGTGCCAGCAGGGGGGGGACTAGCAGCGAGCAGCTCTTC. Residues: CASRGGTSSEQLF. The chain couples TRBV12-3 or TRBV12-4 to TRBJ2-1, with 9 bases fitting TRBD2. The CDR3 has 13 amino acids.

This chain joins TRBV7-8 and TRBJ1-3; D is unresolved. Germline values: CDR1 SGHVS, CDR2 FQNEAQ. Trimming left V 1 base short and J 2 bases short, with 15 bases between. The CDR3 is made up of 17 amino acids. Written as DNA, the CDR3 is TGTGCCAGCAGCTTAGGTTTCTGGGAATCAGCTGGAAACACCATATATTTT. This translates into CASSLGFWESAGNTIYF. The full variable domain, rest sourced from reference TRBV7-8 and TRBJ1-3, is GAGVSQSPRYKVAKRGQDVALRCDPISGHVSLFWYQQALGQGPEFLTYFQNEAQLDKSGLPSDRFFAERPEGSVSTLKIQRTQQEDSAVYLCASSLGFWESAGNTIYFGEGSWLTVV.

The chain combines TRBV20-1 with TRBJ2-3, with 11 bases matching TRBD1. Germline assignment: CDR1 DFQATT and CDR2 SNEGSKA (reference sequence). This CDR3 region has 15 residues. The V gene end was trimmed by 5 bases and the J gene end by 4 bases; junction bases not matched to a gene: 8. The CDR3 bases are TGCAGTGCTCGCCGGACAGGGGGCGTACCAGATACGCAGTATTTT. This gives the protein CSARRTGGVPDTQYF.

This clone showed up many times. The V gene is TRBV28, the J gene TRBJ2-7; 8 nucleotides match TRBD1. This CDR3 contains 15 residues. V shed 7 bases and J 0 bases; nucleotides not matched to a gene: 8. Germline lookup yields CDR1 MDHEN and CDR2 SYDVKM. The CDR3 nucleotides are TGTGCCAGCAACAGGGGGGCGGTCGACTCCTACGAGCAGTACTTC. This translates into CASNRGAVDSYEQYF.

This clone was seen repeatedly, ten times or more. The same CDR3 can be traced to other DNA sequences in this sample. The chain combines TRBV5-1 with TRBJ2-7; TRBD2 is a possible D gene (5 bases). V was pared by 1 base and J by 6 bases, with 11 bases between. The CDR3 extends over 13 amino acids. CDR1 SGHRS and CDR2 YFSETQ come from the germline V gene. The CDR3 here is CASSLREGREQYF. CDR3 bases: TGCGCCAGCAGCTTGCGGGAAGGTCGCGAGCAGTACTTC.

This clone was detected ten times or more. V gene TRBV10-3 combines with J gene TRBJ1-4, with TRBD1 identical over 9 bases. Germline V CDR1 and CDR2: ENHRY, SYGVKD. The CDR3 runs 13 residues. The ends lost 10 bases at V and 8 bases at J; junction bases unmatched: 8. The CDR3 DNA sequence: TGTGCCACCAACGAGGACAGGGGCGAAAAACTGTTTTTT. Translating it yields CATNEDRGEKLFF.

Judged by abundance, this clone is medium-sized. The J gene is TRBJ2-2, the V gene TRBV28, with D perhaps being TRBD1 or TRBD2 (5 bases each). The germline V gene has CDR1 MDHEN and CDR2 SYDVKM. Between the trimmed V and J ends, which lost 6 bases and 6 bases, there was a span of 8 bases. The CDR3 extends over 12 amino acids. The CDR3 loop reads CASRQEAGELFF. The CDR3 DNA sequence: TGTGCCAGCAGACAGGAGGCCGGGGAGCTGTTTTTT.

The table lists this clone with many counts. The chain recombines TRBV2 with TRBJ2-5; 9 nucleotides match TRBD1. Germline values: CDR1 SNHLY, CDR2 FYNNEI. The CDR3 is 13 residues long. The ends lost 8 bases at V and 4 bases at J; junction bases unmatched: 5. Here the CDR3 DNA reads TGTGCCAGCCAACCGACAGGGGGAGAGACCCAGTACTTC. Amino acid sequence: CASQPTGGETQYF.

In its sample, this clone was seen a few times. Germline and junction disagree at one end, which may indicate a read error. The chain combines TRBV5-1 with TRBJ2-5; D gene ambiguous. This CDR3 region has 13 residues. CDR1 and CDR2 (germline): SGHRS, YFSETQ. Here the CDR3 DNA reads TGCCCCAGCAGCTTGGCCATTCAAGAGACCCAGTACTTC. This sequence encodes CPSSLAIQETQYF.